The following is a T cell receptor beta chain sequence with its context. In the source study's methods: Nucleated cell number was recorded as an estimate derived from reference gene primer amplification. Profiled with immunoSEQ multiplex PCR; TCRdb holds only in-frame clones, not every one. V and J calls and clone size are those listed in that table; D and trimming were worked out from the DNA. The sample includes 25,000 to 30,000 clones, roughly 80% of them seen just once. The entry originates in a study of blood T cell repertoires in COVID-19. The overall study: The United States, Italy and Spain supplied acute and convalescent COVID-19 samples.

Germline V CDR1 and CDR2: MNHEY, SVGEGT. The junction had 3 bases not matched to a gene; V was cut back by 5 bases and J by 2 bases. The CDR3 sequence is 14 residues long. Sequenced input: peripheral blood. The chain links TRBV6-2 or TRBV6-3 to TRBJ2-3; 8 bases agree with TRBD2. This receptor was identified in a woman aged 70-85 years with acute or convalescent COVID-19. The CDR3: CASSRGGVTDTQYF. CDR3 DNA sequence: TGTGCCAGCAGTCGGGGGGGCGTCACAGATACGCAGTATTTT.